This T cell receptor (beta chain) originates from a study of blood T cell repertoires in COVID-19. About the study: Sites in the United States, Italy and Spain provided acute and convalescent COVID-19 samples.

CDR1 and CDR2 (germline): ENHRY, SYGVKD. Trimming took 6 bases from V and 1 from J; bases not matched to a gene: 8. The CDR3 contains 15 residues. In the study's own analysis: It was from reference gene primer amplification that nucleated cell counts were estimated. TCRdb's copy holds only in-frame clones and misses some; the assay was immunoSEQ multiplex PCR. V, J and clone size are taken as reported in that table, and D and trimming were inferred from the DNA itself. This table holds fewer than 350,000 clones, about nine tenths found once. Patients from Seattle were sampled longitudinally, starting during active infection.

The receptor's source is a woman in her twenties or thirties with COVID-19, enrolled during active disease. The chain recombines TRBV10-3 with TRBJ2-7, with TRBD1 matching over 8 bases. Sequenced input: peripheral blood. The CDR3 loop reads CAISKTGEGSYEQYF. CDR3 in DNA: TGTGCCATCAGCAAGACAGGGGAAGGGTCCTACGAGCAGTACTTC.